The 8 T cell receptor beta chains in this list originate from one sample, sequenced in a study of molecular identifiers for immune sequencing clone quantification. TCRdb reprocessed the PCR reads via MiXCR and lists one record per CDR3 protein. The sample records about 640,000 distinct CDR3 sequences, nearly 20% being singletons. Sequencing was done on a sample of naive CD8+ T cells from blood, with Jurkat cell RNA spiked in. Subset here: FACS-sorted CD8+CD4-CCR7+CD45RA+ naive T cells. These receptors all stem from a human donor in good health. Some libraries in this study had Jurkat cell RNA spiked in.

Comment on this clonotype: A much larger clone lies one base from this, so it may be a read error. The rearrangement joins TRBV5-6 to TRBJ2-2, with TRBD2 identical over 16 bases. This CDR3 spans 19 amino acids. Germline CDR1 is SGHDT and CDR2 is YYEEEE. In DNA, the CDR3 is TGTGTCAGCAGCTCGGGACTAGCGGGAGGGCTAAACTTCTTCGGGGAGCTGTTTTTT. It yields the protein CVSSSGLAGGLNFFGELFF.

The genes are TRBV7-7 and TRBJ2-1; D is unclear. Trimming left V 5 bases short and J 6 bases short, with 20 bases between. This CDR3 has 16 residues. Per the germline V gene, CDR1 is SSHAT and CDR2 is FNYEAQ (reference sequence). The CDR3 DNA reads as TGTGCCAGCAGCGCAACGGCCCTCGCTCAATTCAATGAGCAGTTCTTC. This gives the protein CASSATALAQFNEQFF.

CDR3 bases: TGCGCCAGCAGCCTTGGAGAACAGGGCCGTGGGGATCAGCCCCAGCATTTT. Protein: CASSLGEQGRGDQPQHF. This rearrangement joins TRBV4-3 to TRBJ1-5; perhaps TRBD1 as D (6 bases). Between the trimmed V and J ends, which lost 4 bases and 5 bases, there was a span of 21 bases. From germline, CDR1 is LGHNA and CDR2 YSLEER. The CDR3 is 17 amino acids.

This clonotype was observed at least ten times. V and J are TRBV12-3 or TRBV12-4 and TRBJ1-1; the D is unclear. The CDR3 consists of 11 residues. Trimming cost V 4 bases and J 4 bases, with 4 bases left between them. Here the CDR3 reads CASSWSTEAFF. In nucleotides, the CDR3 is TGTGCCAGCAGTTGGAGCACTGAAGCTTTCTTT.

This clonotype was seen ten or more times. The V call is TRBV5-1, the J call TRBJ2-3, with 9 bases lining up with TRBD1. The CDR3 loop spans 14 amino acids. From germline, CDR1 is SGHRS and CDR2 YFSETQ. The trim removed 4 bases at V and 5 bases at J, leaving 5 bases unmatched. The chain's CDR3 is CASSLGQGQDTQYF. In DNA, the CDR3 is TGCGCCAGCAGCCTGGGACAGGGACAAGATACGCAGTATTTT.

V is TRBV6-5 and J is TRBJ1-2, with 9 bases matching TRBD1. The germline V gene encodes CDR1 MNHEY and CDR2 SVGAGI. This CDR3 contains 13 residues. Trimming at V came to 4 bases and at J to 6 bases, leaving 3 bases not matched to a gene. The CDR3 loop is CASSLGQGNGYTF. CDR3 in DNA: TGTGCCAGCAGTTTGGGACAGGGTAATGGCTACACCTTC.

This chain links TRBV20-1 with TRBJ2-7; 8 bases are a match to TRBD1. The V gene end was trimmed by 3 bases and the J gene end by 3 bases; junction bases not matched to a gene: 7. Germline lookup yields CDR1 DFQATT and CDR2 SNEGSKA (reference sequence). This CDR3 has 14 amino acids. The CDR3 DNA reads as TGCAGTGCTAGCAAGACAGGGGTCATCTACGAGCAGTACTTC. Translated: CSASKTGVIYEQYF.

This clonotype was recorded at least ten times. The CDR3 DNA reads as TGTGCCAGCAGCACTCAGGGCAATGAGCAGTTCTTC. Its translation: CASSTQGNEQFF. The rearrangement uses TRBV6-6 and TRBJ2-1, with D possibly being TRBD1 (5 bases). This CDR3 comprises 12 residues. Trimming removed 6 bases at V and 6 bases at J, with 9 bases between. The germline CDR1 and CDR2 sequences are MNHNY and SVGAGI (reference sequence).